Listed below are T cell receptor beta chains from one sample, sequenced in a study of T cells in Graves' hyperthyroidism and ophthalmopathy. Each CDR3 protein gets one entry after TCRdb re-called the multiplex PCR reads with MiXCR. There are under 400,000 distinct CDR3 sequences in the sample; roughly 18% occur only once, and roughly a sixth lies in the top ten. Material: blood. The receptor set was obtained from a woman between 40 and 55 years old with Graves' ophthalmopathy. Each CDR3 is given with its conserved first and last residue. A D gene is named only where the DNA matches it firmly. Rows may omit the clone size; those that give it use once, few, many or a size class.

TGCGCCAGCAGCCAAGAGGCCGGCTCCTACGAGCAGTACTTC CASSQEAGSYEQYF TRBJ2-7 - TRBV4-1 many
TGTGCCAGCGGCGGGGGTGCGTGGGGAAACACCATATATTTT CASGGGAWGNTIYF TRBJ1-3 - TRBV28 -
TGCGCCAGCAGCGGGAAGGGAGTCGTCGGGGAGCTGTTTTTT CASSGKGVVGELFF TRBJ2-2 - TRBV5-1 many
TGCAGTGCTCACCGGACGGGGGGAGAAGCTTTCTTT CSAHRTGGEAFF TRBJ1-1 - TRBV20-1 many
TGTGCCAGCAGTGAAGTTACTGAAGCTTTCTTT CASSEVTEAFF TRBJ1-1 - TRBV2 many
TGTGCCAGCAGCCACGTTCGGCGACAAGAGACCCAGTACTTC CASSHVRRQETQYF TRBJ2-5 - TRBV7-9 many
TGTGCCAGCAGTCCTACCGGGACTAGCCGCTACGAGCAGTACTTC CASSPTGTSRYEQYF TRBJ2-7 TRBD2 TRBV12-3/TRBV12-4 many
TGTGCCAGCAGTTACAGTACACCCACCTACGAGCAGTACTTC CASSYSTPTYEQYF TRBJ2-7 - TRBV6-2/TRBV6-3 many
TGTGCCAGCAGTCCGCCGGGGAGCGCCTACGAGCAGTACTTC CASSPPGSAYEQYF TRBJ2-7 - TRBV28 few
TGCAGTGCTAGAGCTCAGGAGGCAAACACTGAAGCTTTCTTT CSARAQEANTEAFF TRBJ1-1 - TRBV20-1 -
TGTGCCAGCAGCCCCCGGGGAGGTTTTTCACCCCTCCACTTT CASSPRGGFSPLHF TRBJ1-6 - TRBV13 few
TGCAGTGCCCATACTAGCGGGACGAACGAGCAGTACTTC CSAHTSGTNEQYF TRBJ2-7 TRBD2 TRBV20-1 -
TGTGCCATCAGCCAGCGTGGGACAGGGTCCTACGAGCAGTACTTC CAISQRGTGSYEQYF TRBJ2-7 TRBD1 TRBV10-3 many
TGTGCCATAGCCGCGGCGGGGGCCAACTATGGCTACACCTTC CAIAAAGANYGYTF TRBJ1-2 - TRBV28 many
TGTGCCAGTAGTATCCAACCGAGGGGCGGAGACACTGAAGCTTTCTTT CASSIQPRGGDTEAFF TRBJ1-1 - TRBV19 many
TGTGCCAGCAGCCCTAGGGGCTCATACTATGGCTACACCTTC CASSPRGSYYGYTF TRBJ1-2 - TRBV12-3/TRBV12-4 many
TGCAGCGTTATAGCCGGGACAGAATATGGCTACACCTTC CSVIAGTEYGYTF TRBJ1-2 TRBD1 TRBV29-1 many
TGTGCCAGCAGCCCCCGAATTCGACAGGGCGGCCACGAGCAGTACTTC CASSPRIRQGGHEQYF TRBJ2-7 TRBD1 TRBV11-2 many
TGTGCCAGCAAACTTGAACGACAAGTGAATCAGCCCCAGCATTTT CASKLERQVNQPQHF TRBJ1-5 - TRBV28 many
TGTGCCAGCAGTTACTCGCCTAGCGGGATAACCTACGAGCAGTACTTC CASSYSPSGITYEQYF TRBJ2-7 TRBD2 TRBV6-2/TRBV6-3 many
TGTGCCAGCAGCAAAGGTACGGGGCTGTTTTTT CASSKGTGLFF TRBJ1-4 - TRBV2 many
TGTGCCAGCAAGGGGGCTCTCGGGGGCTACACCTTC CASKGALGGYTF TRBJ1-2 TRBD1 TRBV6-5 many
TGTGCCAGCAGCCGCCGACTAGCGGGAGATGAAGAGACCCAGTACTTC CASSRRLAGDEETQYF TRBJ2-5 TRBD2 TRBV27 -
TGTGCCAACAGCTTATTGGTGAACACTGAAGCTTTCTTT CANSLLVNTEAFF TRBJ1-1 - TRBV7-3 many
TGTGCCAGCAGTCGCTCTCGGACAGGGGTCCACGAGCAGTACTTC CASSRSRTGVHEQYF TRBJ2-7 TRBD1 TRBV6-1 -
TGTGCCAGCAGGCTTGCGGGGGGCGCTGGAAACACCATATATTTT CASRLAGGAGNTIYF TRBJ1-3 - TRBV28 many
TGTGCCAGCAGTCCCATGGGCGCGCGGGCGGTCTACACCTTC CASSPMGARAVYTF TRBJ1-2 - TRBV12-3/TRBV12-4 many